The 4 T cell receptor beta chains given below trace back to one sample, sequenced in a study of regulatory T cells in long-lasting Graves disease. Stated time point: newly diagnosed GD, antithyroid drugs for less than 3 months. There was RNA extracted from PBMCs, and the TCR library was made from it. Arm-PCR of CDR3 regions with iRepertoire HTBI primers generated TCR beta libraries. TCRdb reanalysed the multiplex PCR reads using MiXCR and keeps one entry per CDR3 protein. Of 450,000 to 600,000 distinct CDR3 sequences in the sample, 16% were seen once. The same data also contributed to another study, on T cells in Graves' hyperthyroidism and ophthalmopathy.

Sequences were derived from peripheral blood mononuclear cells (PBMCs), sampled at new diagnosis, from a patient treated with antithyroid drugs. These receptors all come from a man aged 40-49 years with Graves disease.

This clonotype was counted ten times or more. The V and J genes are TRBV18 and TRBJ1-2; D not resolved. The ends were cut back, 4 bases at V and 0 bases at J, with 9 bases in the middle. CDR1 and CDR2 from the germline V gene are KGHSH and LQKENI. The CDR3 has 14 amino acids. The CDR3 sequence: CASSRAAANYGYTF. In DNA form, the CDR3 reads TGTGCCAGCTCACGGGCAGCAGCTAACTATGGCTACACCTTC.

The rearrangement links TRBV20-1 to TRBJ2-3; D possibly corresponds to TRBD2 (5 bases). This CDR3 spans 13 amino acids. Germline assignment: CDR1 DFQATT and CDR2 SNEGSKA (reference sequence). Trimming stripped 4 bases from V and 5 bases from J, with 13 bases between. This CDR3 is CSAKRPAGDTQYF. The CDR3 bases are TGCAGTGCTAAGAGGCCGGCGGGAGATACGCAGTATTTT.

This clonotype was found a few times. The rearrangement uses TRBV9 and TRBJ2-2, with no clear D. The V end lost 1 base, the J end lost 3 bases, and 4 bases lay between the germline ends. Looked up from germline, CDR1 is SGDLS and CDR2 is YYNGEE. The CDR3 runs 13 residues. CDR3 in DNA: TGTGCCAGCAGCGTAAGCTACACCGGGGAGCTGTTTTTT. This codes for CASSVSYTGELFF.

The table lists this clonotype with many counts. The J gene is TRBJ1-1, the V gene TRBV20-1; no clear D gene. The V gene's germline CDR1 is DFQATT and CDR2 SNEGSKA (reference sequence). This CDR3 region has 11 residues. Trimming took 5 bases from V and 3 from J, leaving 7 bases between them. The CDR3: CSALRDTEAFF. CDR3 coding DNA: TGCAGTGCTCTTCGGGACACTGAAGCTTTCTTT.